The 3 T cell receptor beta chains below come from one sample, sequenced in a study of T-cell memory formation after mild COVID-19. One entry per CDR3 protein, called by TCRdb with MiXCR from the 5' RACE reads. Of around 300,000 distinct CDR3 sequences listed, 12% to 15% are singletons. Material for sequencing was PBMCs or a T cell subset sorted from them (not recorded which). The receptors originated from a young man who had mild COVID-19 (a few samples of this study predate the infection). Cell type and time point are not known.

The sample holds many counts of this clonotype. CDR3 in DNA: TGTGCCAGCAGCCAAGATTGGAGTTCCTACAATGAGCAGTTCTTC. Amino acid sequence: CASSQDWSSYNEQFF. V usage is TRBV14 and J usage is TRBJ2-1; D remains unclear. Per the germline V gene, CDR1 is SGHDN and CDR2 is FVKESK. Trimming took 0 bases from V and 1 from J, leaving 7 bases between them. CDR3 size: 15 residues.

This clonotype came up a few times. The CDR3: CASSQHPGDQPQHF. Written as DNA, the CDR3 is TGCGCCAGCAGCCAACACCCTGGGGATCAGCCCCAGCATTTT. The chain uses TRBV4-1 and TRBJ1-5; D is ambiguous. Deletions cut 2 bases from V and 5 bases from J, with 10 bases between. Germline V gives CDR1 MGHRA, CDR2 YSYEKL. CDR3 length equals 14 residues.

The sample holds a few counts of this clonotype. V usage is TRBV9 and J usage is TRBJ2-3; 9 bases fit TRBD1. V trimming: 3 bases; J trimming: 3 bases; junction bases outside the gene matches: 5. The CDR3 sequence is 15 residues long. Germline V gene sequence: CDR1 SGDLS, CDR2 YYNGEE. The DNA for the CDR3 is TGTGCCAGCAGCGGCTACAGGGGGCGGACAGATACGCAGTATTTT. Amino acid sequence: CASSGYRGRTDTQYF.